One and the same sample provided the 15 T cell receptor beta chains below, sequenced in a study of early T cells in non-severe SARS-CoV-2 infection. One entry per CDR3 protein, called by TCRdb with MiXCR from the 5' RACE reads. The sample yields tens of thousands of distinct CDR3 sequences, 5.8% seen once. Sequencing was carried out using whole blood. The receptors were gathered from an adult who was a healthcare worker with PCR-confirmed SARS-CoV-2 infection or an uninfected control (not recorded which).

V and J are TRBV15 and TRBJ2-7, with D possibly TRBD1 on 7 matching bases. This CDR3 region has 15 residues. The V and J ends lost 5 bases and 7 bases respectively, with 21 bases between them. Germline CDR1 reads LNHNV; CDR2 reads YYDKDF (reference sequence). The CDR3 DNA follows: TGTGCCACCAGCCGAGGAGGGGGCGGGTCTGGAGAGCAGTACTTC. Protein: CATSRGGGGSGEQYF. Looking up the rest from reference TRBV15 and TRBJ2-7 gives the full variable domain: DAMVIQNPRYQVTQFGKPVTLSCSQTLNHNVMYWYQQKSSQAPKLLFHYYDKDFNNEADTPDNFQSRRPNTSFCFLDIRSPGLGDTAMYLCATSRGGGGSGEQYFGPGTRLTVT.

This clonotype came up many times. In DNA form, the CDR3 reads TGCGCCAGCAGCCAAGAGAGGGGGCTAGGAAACATTCAGTACTTC. This translates into CASSQERGLGNIQYF. The rearrangement joins TRBV4-1 to TRBJ2-4, with 7 bases that match TRBD1. CDR1 is MGHRA, CDR2 YSYEKL, per germline. There are 15 residues in the CDR3. The ends lost 0 bases at V and 6 bases at J; junction bases unmatched: 5.

This clonotype was picked up many times. The rearrangement uses TRBV6-5 and TRBJ2-3; D might be TRBD2 (5 bases). Trimming removed 7 bases at V and 4 bases at J, with 9 bases between. Germline V gene sequence: CDR1 MNHEY, CDR2 SVGAGI. The CDR3 has 12 amino acids. CDR3 DNA: TGTGCCAGCACGGAGGCCTCAGATACGCAGTATTTT. Translated: CASTEASDTQYF.

This clonotype was counted a few times. The genes are TRBV7-6 and TRBJ2-5, with D possibly matching TRBD1 (7 bases). This CDR3 is 19 amino acids long. Germline V gene sequence: CDR1 SGHVS, CDR2 FNYEAQ. V was clipped by 1 base and J by 0 bases, with 21 bases between them. CDR3 sequence: CASSLVQGGFLQYQETQYF. As DNA, the CDR3 is TGTGCCAGCAGCTTAGTCCAGGGGGGCTTTTTACAATACCAAGAGACCCAGTACTTC.

This clonotype was observed many times. The chain carries TRBV29-1 and TRBJ2-3; D tentatively reads TRBD1 or TRBD2 (5 bases each). V lost 7 bases to trimming and J lost 1 base, with 15 bases between them. The CDR3 length is 14 residues. Germline lookup yields CDR1 SQVTM and CDR2 ANQGSEA. This CDR3 is CSGLDGAGTDTQYF. The DNA of the CDR3 is TGCAGCGGGCTGGACGGGGCGGGCACAGATACGCAGTATTTT.

This clonotype was detected many times. The chain links TRBV9 to TRBJ1-2; D not certain. V shed 0 bases and J shed 4 bases, with 13 bases lying between them. Germline assignment: CDR1 SGDLS and CDR2 YYNGEE. The CDR3 sequence is 15 residues long. CDR3 amino acids: CASSVDSRLPYGYTF. The DNA of the CDR3 is TGTGCCAGCAGCGTAGACAGCCGCCTCCCCTATGGCTACACCTTC.

This clonotype was counted many times. V is TRBV9 and J is TRBJ2-3, with TRBD2 matching 7 bases. The CDR3 totals 16 residues. V was pared by 4 bases and J by 1 base, with 9 bases of the junction left unmatched. Germline CDR1 and CDR2: SGDLS and YYNGEE. The CDR3 loop is CASSFRVGGGTDTQYF. The CDR3, as DNA: TGTGCCAGCAGCTTCAGAGTGGGGGGGGGCACAGATACGCAGTATTTT.

This rearrangement joins TRBV20-1 to TRBJ2-7; the match to TRBD2 covers 14 bases. The trim removed 5 bases at V and 12 bases at J, leaving 6 bases unmatched. Per the germline V gene, CDR1 is DFQATT and CDR2 is SNEGSKA (reference sequence). CDR3 length: 12 amino acids. The CDR3 DNA follows: TGCAGTGCTGACGGGACTAGCGGGAGACGGTACTTC. As protein: CSADGTSGRRYF.

This clonotype was observed a single time. The V call is TRBV7-6, the J call TRBJ1-1, with 8 bases aligning to TRBD1. V shed 1 base and J 3 bases; nucleotides not matched to a gene: 1. CDR3 length: 14 residues. Germline V gene sequence: CDR1 SGHVS, CDR2 FNYEAQ. In DNA form, the CDR3 reads TGTGCCAGCAGCTTAGTGACAGGGGACACTGAAGCTTTCTTT. It is translated as CASSLVTGDTEAFF.

This clonotype is classed as medium-sized. J is TRBJ2-1 and V is TRBV15, with unresolved D. Deletions cut 0 bases from V and 0 bases from J, with 6 bases between. This CDR3 has 15 residues. The germline CDR1 and CDR2 sequences are LNHNV and YYDKDF (reference sequence). CDR3 nucleotides: TGTGCCACCAGCAGAGACTATACCTCCTACAATGAGCAGTTCTTC. Protein: CATSRDYTSYNEQFF.

The table lists this clonotype with many counts. V gene TRBV6-4 combines with J gene TRBJ2-1, with 10 positions matching TRBD2. J lost 6 bases, V lost 0 bases, and 2 bases had no gene match. This CDR3 contains 15 residues. CDR1 MRHNA and CDR2 SNTAGT come from the germline V gene. DNA for the CDR3: TGTGCCAGCAGTGACTCAGCGGGGGGGCCCAATGAGCAGTTCTTC. Translating it yields CASSDSAGGPNEQFF.

This clonotype has at least ten counts. The rearrangement uses TRBV29-1 and TRBJ2-1; 8 bases agree with TRBD2. Germline CDR1 is SQVTM and CDR2 is ANQGSEA. The CDR3 loop spans 15 amino acids. With 8 bases clipped from V and 0 bases from J, the junction kept 9 bases outside the gene matches. CDR3 loop: CSFLAGGSSYNEQFF. The DNA of the CDR3 is TGCAGCTTCCTAGCGGGCGGGAGCTCCTACAATGAGCAGTTCTTC.

At least ten counts were recorded for this clonotype. V and J are TRBV29-1 and TRBJ1-2, with unresolved D. Trimming stripped 6 bases from V and 8 bases from J, with 16 bases between. CDR1 and CDR2 (germline): SQVTM, ANQGSEA. There are 12 residues in the CDR3. The CDR3 protein is CSVPGGSIGYTF. Here the CDR3 DNA reads TGCAGCGTCCCCGGCGGCAGTATAGGCTACACCTTC.

Many counts were recorded for this clonotype. This chain links TRBV9 with TRBJ1-1; D not certain. The CDR3 consists of 15 residues. Looked up from germline, CDR1 is SGDLS and CDR2 is YYNGEE. V was shortened by 0 bases and J by 6 bases, with 15 bases between the two germline ends. CDR3: CASSVGSGSGSEAFF. The CDR3 nucleotides read TGTGCCAGCAGCGTAGGTTCAGGATCGGGATCTGAAGCTTTCTTT.

This clonotype was found many times. The chain carries TRBV6-4 and TRBJ2-6; D may be TRBD2 (5 bases). Germline CDR1 MRHNA, CDR2 SNTAGT. The CDR3 extends over 15 amino acids. The V and J ends lost 4 bases and 4 bases respectively, with 11 bases between them. The CDR3 protein is CASSVERGGANVLTF. CDR3 in DNA: TGTGCCAGCAGTGTGGAACGAGGGGGGGCCAACGTCCTGACTTTC.